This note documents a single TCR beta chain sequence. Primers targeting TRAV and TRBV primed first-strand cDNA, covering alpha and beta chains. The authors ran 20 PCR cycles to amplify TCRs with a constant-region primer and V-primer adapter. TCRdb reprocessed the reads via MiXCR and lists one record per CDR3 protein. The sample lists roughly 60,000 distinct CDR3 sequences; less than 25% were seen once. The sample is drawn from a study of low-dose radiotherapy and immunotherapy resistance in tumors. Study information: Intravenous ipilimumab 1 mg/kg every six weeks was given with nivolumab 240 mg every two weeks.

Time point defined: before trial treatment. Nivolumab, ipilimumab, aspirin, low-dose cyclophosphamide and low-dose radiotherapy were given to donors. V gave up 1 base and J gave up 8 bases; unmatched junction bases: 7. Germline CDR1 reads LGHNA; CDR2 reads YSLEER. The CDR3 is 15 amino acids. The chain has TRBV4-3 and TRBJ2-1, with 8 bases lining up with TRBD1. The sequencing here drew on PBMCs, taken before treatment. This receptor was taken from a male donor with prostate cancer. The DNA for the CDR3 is TGCGCCAGCAGCCAAGGGACAGGGTGGATCTATGAGCAGTTCTTC. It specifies CASSQGTGWIYEQFF.